The text below deals with one TCR beta chain. Its cognate antigen has yet to be identified. Per-nucleotide qualities are absent, and no much larger clonotype sits a single base away. The library was made by 5' RACE. Sequencing was performed on an Illumina HiSeq 2500. A second PCR of about 7 to 12 cycles was run with a J-beta primer mix and a sample-barcoded 5' primer. A unique molecular identifier was introduced onto each TCR beta cDNA molecule by a template-switch 5' adaptor carrying 12 random nucleotides. At least 3 million CDR3-containing paired-end reads were obtained from each sample. First-strand cDNA was synthesized from all RNA with the Mint cDNA synthesis kit, primed by a TRBC-specific oligonucleotide. Following uracil-DNA glycosylase treatment, all cDNA underwent a first 18-cycle PCR with the universal primers M1SS and BC2_uni_R. Under the source paper's analysis protocol: Normalization of each sample was performed by random selection of 1 million high-quality reads, each carrying a distinct molecular identifier. Reads sharing molecular identifiers were discarded rather than binned into consensus sequences. MiTCR, run with a Q25 quality threshold and the strictest error-elimination algorithm, handled CDR3 identification, clonotype clustering and error correction. A nonparametric unseen species model using Euler transformation provided a lower-bound estimate of total TCR beta diversity. TCRdb's own reprocessing of the public reads used fastp at Q25 and MiXCR and kept productive beta chains. Identical CDR3 proteins give one entry, which carries the most common genes and DNA. The V and J calls here are based on TCRdb, not the publication. This sample gives approximately 770,000 distinct CDR3 sequences in total; 58% of them show up just once. Together, the top ten hold over 20% of the sample.

V is shortened by 2 bases, J by 4 bases, and the region joining them spans 6 bases. The germline V gene provides CDR1 SGHAT and CDR2 FQNNGV. The CDR3 measures 13 amino acids from cysteine to phenylalanine. The sequence is cut down to CDR3 DNA, 39 bases in frame from base 1. The donors were around 39 Caucasian individuals from Russia, aged roughly 6 to 100 years, who were systemically healthy. Each donor gave 8 to 10 milliliters of peripheral blood, drawn into EDTA-treated Vacutainer tubes. Ficoll-Paque density-gradient centrifugation was used to isolate PBMCs, with at least 6.5 million obtained per sample. Total RNA was extracted from PBMCs with Trizol reagent, with at least 6 micrograms obtained per sample. The percentages of naive CD45RAhigh/CD27high T cells were determined by flow cytometry on a PBMC aliquot from every donor. The sample comes from a study of blood T cells in healthy people across ages (dated by TCRdb to the mid-2010s). Turning to the overall study: In model experiments, template switching captured roughly one uniquely barcoded TCR beta cDNA molecule for every two T cells. The study analyzed two additional independent replicas of 1 million unique cDNA reads from the same blood draw for two donors, one aged 18 to 30 and one aged 80 or older. The study measured age-related changes in TCR beta repertoire diversity using deep sequencing normalized with unique cDNA molecular identifiers. To avoid experimental bias, donors of different ages were spread randomly across the sequencing lanes. The donors were divided into four age groups: young (average around 16 years), middle-aged (about 40), aged (under 70) and long-lived (about 80).

Overall study outcomes, separate from this receptor: Since profiling was done on bulk unsorted PBMCs, naive and antigen-experienced compartments could not be conclusively compared. Estimates of total diversity from one million sequenced T cells were regarded as lower bounds and underestimates. As age increased, observed TCR beta diversity per million T cells dropped in a roughly linear way, and a significant reduction was already evident by age 40. The percentage of naive T cells measured by flow cytometry correlated strongly with observed TCR beta diversity. Compared with the aged group, the long-lived group had more naive CD4+ T cells, fewer expanded clones and increased TCR diversity, a pattern suggesting age selection. The CMV infection status of donors was not known, potentially confounding age-related changes in expanded clonotypes.

This receptor was identified in a man aged 25-45 years in good health. The V and J segments used are TRBV11-2 and TRBJ1-5, with the D gene not confidently named. The sample taken for sequencing was blood. The DNA reads TGTGCCAGCAGCTTAAGACGGAATCAGCCCCAGCATTTT. Translated, this gives CASSLRRNQPQHF. The reference TRBV11-2 and TRBJ1-5 proteins fill in what lies around the CDR3, so the full variable domain reads EAGVAQSPRYKIIEKRQSVAFWCNPISGHATLYWYQQILGQGPKLLIQFQNNGVVDDSQLPKDRFSAERLKGVDSTLKIQPAKLEDSAVYLCASSLRRNQPQHFGDGTRLSIL.